These 7 T cell receptor beta chains share one sample of origin, sequenced in a study of CD8 T cells in Susac syndrome. 0.5 to 1 ug RNA was reverse transcribed with random hexamers. TCRdb reprocessed the immunoSEQ multiplex PCR reads via MiXCR and lists one record per CDR3 protein. The sample records hundreds of thousands of distinct CDR3 sequences, about 82% being singletons. The sequencing input was CD8+ T cells from PBMCs. The receptor set was obtained from a human donor with multiple sclerosis.

J is TRBJ2-1 and V is TRBV27, with 11 positions matching TRBD2. Trimming took 6 bases from V and 6 from J; bases not matched to a gene: 10. This CDR3 spans 16 amino acids. Germline V gene sequence: CDR1 MNHEY, CDR2 SMNVEV (reference sequence). CDR3 loop: CASSLLTSGKGNEQFF. Written as DNA, the CDR3 is TGTGCCAGCAGCCTACTGACTAGCGGGAAAGGCAATGAGCAGTTCTTC.

This clonotype came up a few times. The V call is TRBV4-2, the J call TRBJ2-2; 11 nucleotides line up with TRBD2. The CDR3 is made up of 17 amino acids. V shed 4 bases and J 8 bases; nucleotides not matched to a gene: 12. Germline lookup yields CDR1 LGHNA and CDR2 YNFKEQ. The CDR3 DNA reads as TGTGCCAGCAGCCCCTCCCAGACTAGCGGGATATCAGGGGAGCTGTTTTTT. Translating it yields CASSPSQTSGISGELFF.

The chain joins TRBV7-9 to TRBJ2-7; 7 positions agree with TRBD2. CDR1 is SEHNR and CDR2 is FQNEAQ in the germline V gene (reference sequence). The ends lost 2 bases at V and 5 bases at J; junction bases unmatched: 9. CDR3 length equals 15 residues. The CDR3 DNA reads as TGTGCCAGCAGCTTAACGGGCGGGAGTAACCACGAGCAGTACTTC. Encoded protein: CASSLTGGSNHEQYF.

The chain is built from TRBV10-2 and TRBJ1-1; tentative D call: TRBD1 (6 bases). The V and J ends lost 8 bases and 3 bases respectively, with 16 bases between them. The germline V gene has CDR1 WSHSY and CDR2 SAAADI. This CDR3 region has 14 residues. Here the CDR3 DNA reads TGCGCCAGCTCCGAGGGGGGGGACTACACTGAAGCTTTCTTT. Translation: CASSEGGDYTEAFF.

The chain recombines TRBV7-2 with TRBJ2-5; 7 nucleotides agree with TRBD2. CDR3 length: 15 residues. Trimming at V came to 7 bases and at J to 5 bases, leaving 13 bases not matched to a gene. The germline V gene has CDR1 SGHTA and CDR2 FQGNSA. The CDR3 reads CASTTFPGGWETQYF. Written as DNA, the CDR3 is TGTGCCAGCACCACCTTTCCGGGGGGATGGGAGACCCAGTACTTC.

This sequence joins TRBV7-9 and TRBJ1-1; unclear D gene. Germline CDR1 and CDR2: SEHNR and FQNEAQ (reference sequence). With 4 bases removed from V and 7 bases from J, the gap between germline ends came to 16 bases. The CDR3 totals 14 residues. CDR3: CASSSTPSVVEAFF. CDR3 nucleotide sequence: TGTGCCAGCAGCTCAACCCCCTCCGTTGTTGAAGCTTTCTTT.

J is TRBJ1-4 and V is TRBV5-4; tentative D call: TRBD1 (5 bases). This CDR3 contains 14 residues. V dropped 3 bases and J dropped 6 bases, with 12 bases sitting between them. Germline CDR1 is SGHNT and CDR2 is YYREEE (reference sequence). This CDR3 reads CASSWGIVYEKLFF. The CDR3 DNA sequence: TGTGCCAGCAGCTGGGGCATAGTCTATGAAAAACTGTTTTTT. The whole variable domain, remainder taken from reference TRBV5-4 and TRBJ1-4, is ETGVTQSPTHLIKTRGQQVTLRCSSQSGHNTVSWYQQALGQGPQFIFQYYREEENGRGNFPPRFSGLQFPNYSSELNVNALELDDSALYLCASSWGIVYEKLFFGSGTQLSVL.